One sample yielded the 18 T cell receptor beta chains listed below, sequenced in a study of T-cell memory formation after mild COVID-19 (TCRdb year 2021). Libraries were made using 5' RACE. TCRdb names Illumina NovaSeq 6000 as the instrument used. TCRdb reprocessed the public reads (quality trimming at Q25 with fastp, clone calling with MiXCR) and kept in-frame beta chains. Records with the same CDR3 protein are collapsed into one entry carrying the most frequent genes and DNA. This sample lists about 440,000 distinct CDR3 sequences; over 15% were detected once. The ten biggest clones cover 7.5% to 10% of the sample. The sequenced sample consisted of PBMCs or a T cell subset sorted from them (not recorded which). The origin of the receptors is an adult woman who had mild COVID-19 (a few samples of this study predate the infection). The sample titles of this study are shuffled in the database, so cell type and time point are left out; the donor was told from shared clones.

J is TRBJ2-6 and V is TRBV5-4; D may be TRBD1 (7 bases). V was shortened by 3 bases and J by 2 bases, with 15 bases between the two germline ends. CDR1 and CDR2 (germline): SGHNT, YYREEE (reference sequence). CDR3 length: 17 residues. The DNA for the CDR3 is TGTGCCAGCAGCTCGGGGGTGGGGACAGCTGGGGCCAACGTCCTGACTTTC. Translation gives CASSSGVGTAGANVLTF.

This clonotype was counted ten times or more. V gene TRBV6-2 or TRBV6-3 combines with J gene TRBJ2-7, with D maybe TRBD2 (5 bases). There are 12 residues in the CDR3. Germline V gives CDR1 MNHEY, CDR2 SVGEGT. Trimming pared 5 bases from V and 3 bases from J, leaving 8 bases between. CDR3 loop: CASSHGDYEQYF. Written as DNA, the CDR3 is TGTGCCAGCAGTCACGGGGACTACGAGCAGTACTTC.

This chain connects TRBV7-9 to TRBJ2-5; TRBD1 aligns across 8 bases. V lost 3 bases and J lost 4; bases outside the gene matches: 4. Germline CDR1 and CDR2: SEHNR and FQNEAQ (reference sequence). CDR3 size: 14 residues. CDR3 nucleotide sequence: TGTGCCAGCAGCTTGGCAGGGGGCTCAGAGACCCAGTACTTC. Translated: CASSLAGGSETQYF.

This clonotype came up a few times. The rearrangement joins TRBV6-1 to TRBJ2-7; D gene unclear. Germline values: CDR1 MNHNS, CDR2 SASEGT. The CDR3 runs 11 residues. Trimming took 6 bases from V and 4 from J, leaving 7 bases between them. This chain's CDR3 is CASRGIYEQYF. CDR3 coding DNA: TGTGCCAGCAGGGGAATTTACGAGCAGTACTTC.

The chain combines TRBV30 with TRBJ2-6, with TRBD1 identical over 9 bases. Germline CDR1 is GTSNPN and CDR2 is SVGIG (reference sequence). The CDR3 sequence is 16 residues long. CDR3: CGGRDRVEVGANVLTF. The CDR3 DNA is TGTGGAGGGCGGGACAGGGTTGAGGTCGGGGCCAACGTCCTGACTTTC. The variable domain in full, with the rest retrieved from reference TRBV30 and TRBJ2-6, is SQTIHQWPATLVQPVGSPLSLECTVEGTSNPNLYWYRQAAGRGLQLLFYSVGIGQISSEVPQNLSASRPQDRQFILSSKKLLLSDSGFYLCGGRDRVEVGANVLTFGAGSRLTVL.

This clonotype has just a few counts. The chain uses TRBV12-3 or TRBV12-4 and TRBJ1-2; 9 nucleotides agree with TRBD1. V was pared by 5 bases and J by 7 bases, with 8 bases of the junction left unmatched. The CDR3 spans 14 residues. CDR3 sequence (DNA): TGTGCCAGCAGTCCCATGGACAGGGGCTCTGGCTACACCTTC. It codes for CASSPMDRGSGYTF.

In its sample, this clonotype was seen once. V gene TRBV20-1 combines with J gene TRBJ2-3; D uncertain. Germline V CDR1 and CDR2: DFQATT, SNEGSKA (reference sequence). The CDR3 loop spans 14 amino acids. V lost 3 bases to trimming and J lost 2 bases, with 12 bases between them. The CDR3 here is CSASVSSSTDTQYF. DNA for the CDR3: TGCAGTGCTAGTGTCAGTTCCTCCACAGATACGCAGTATTTT.

This clonotype showed up just a few times. This chain connects TRBV29-1 to TRBJ1-1, with TRBD1 matching over 10 bases. V lost 6 bases to trimming and J lost 5 bases; unmatched junction nucleotides: 6. Germline V lookup: CDR1 SQVTM, CDR2 ANQGSEA. The CDR3 runs to 13 residues. The CDR3 sequence is CSVRTGGGTEAFF. In DNA form, the CDR3 reads TGCAGCGTCCGGACAGGGGGAGGGACTGAAGCTTTCTTT.

V and J are TRBV29-1 and TRBJ1-2; a weak D match, TRBD1 (5 bases). The V end lost 4 bases, the J end lost 3 bases, and 15 bases lay between the germline ends. The CDR3 has 14 amino acids. Germline V gene data show CDR1 as SQVTM and CDR2 as ANQGSEA. The CDR3 nucleotides read TGCAGCGTTGGAGGGCAGGGTTCGGACTATGGCTACACCTTC. Protein: CSVGGQGSDYGYTF.

This clonotype turned up a few times. The rearrangement joins TRBV4-1 to TRBJ2-1; 7 bases align to TRBD1. The CDR3 runs 16 residues. V dropped 4 bases and J dropped 4; count of bases not matched to a gene: 10. Germline CDR1 MGHRA, CDR2 YSYEKL. CDR3 region: CASSLSRDSYYNEQFF. The DNA of the CDR3 is TGCGCCAGCAGCCTATCCCGGGACAGTTATTACAATGAGCAGTTCTTC.

This clonotype showed up just a few times. V gene TRBV3-1 combines with J gene TRBJ2-4; D unclear. CDR3 size: 14 residues. Deletions cut 6 bases from V and 1 base from J, with 10 bases between. In germline, CDR1 is LGHDT, CDR2 YNNKEL (reference sequence). In nucleotides, the CDR3 is TGTGCCAGCAGTAGGGTCGGTGCCAAAAACATTCAGTACTTC. Its translation: CASSRVGAKNIQYF.

This clonotype showed up just a few times. This rearrangement joins TRBV7-9 to TRBJ1-4; 7 bases match TRBD1. CDR3 length equals 15 residues. V lost 5 bases, J lost 8 bases, and 11 bases stayed unmatched. CDR1 SEHNR and CDR2 FQNEAQ come from the germline V gene (reference sequence). CDR3 bases: TGTGCCAGCAGCCAGGGACAGCAGGGGGGAGAAAAACTGTTTTTT. Its protein product is CASSQGQQGGEKLFF.

In this sample, this clonotype turned up a few times. The rearrangement uses TRBV5-1 and TRBJ1-1, with D unclear. The CDR3 covers 11 residues. The V end was cut by 2 bases, the J end by 13 bases, with 12 bases between. Looked up from germline, CDR1 is SGHRS and CDR2 is YFSETQ. CDR3 nucleotides: TGCGCCAGCAGCTTCGCTGATCTGCTTTTCTTT. Translated: CASSFADLLFF.

This clonotype occurred a few times. The genes are TRBV7-3 and TRBJ2-1; D possibly corresponds to TRBD1 (6 bases). Germline V gene lookup returns CDR1 SGHTA and CDR2 FQGTGA. V dropped 4 bases and J dropped 7 bases, with 14 bases sitting between them. The length of the CDR3 is 14 residues. The CDR3 spells CASSSKGDVNEQFF. The DNA of the CDR3 is TGTGCCAGCAGCTCCAAGGGGGACGTTAATGAGCAGTTCTTC.

Only a few counts were recorded for this clonotype. The chain recombines TRBV12-3 or TRBV12-4 with TRBJ2-5; tentatively, D is TRBD1 (5 bases). The CDR3 totals 16 residues. V lost 5 bases and J lost 4, with 20 bases in between. The CDR3: CASSRTTAGRGETQYF. The CDR3 DNA sequence: TGTGCCAGCAGTCGTACAACCGCAGGGCGAGGAGAGACCCAGTACTTC.

This clonotype was observed a few times. V and J are TRBV5-1 and TRBJ1-1; 8 bases fit TRBD1. Trimming removed 0 bases from V and 5 bases from J; junction bases left unmatched: 6. From germline, CDR1 is SGHRS and CDR2 YFSETQ. CDR3 length equals 15 residues. The CDR3 is CASSLDTGGGTEAFF. CDR3 sequence (DNA): TGCGCCAGCAGCTTGGATACAGGGGGAGGGACTGAAGCTTTCTTT.

This clonotype came up a few times. The V gene is TRBV30, the J gene TRBJ1-2; D possibly corresponds to TRBD1 (6 bases). Germline CDR1 is GTSNPN and CDR2 is SVGIG (reference sequence). This CDR3 region has 13 residues. The ends were cut back, 1 base at V and 4 bases at J, with 10 bases in the middle. The DNA for the CDR3 is TGTGCCTGGAGTGGACAGGCGGTCTATGGCTACACCTTC. It is translated as CAWSGQAVYGYTF.

The rearrangement uses TRBV18 and TRBJ2-5; 8 bases are a match to TRBD1. From germline, CDR1 is KGHSH and CDR2 LQKENI. After removal of 3 bases from V and 8 bases from J, the junction contained 5 bases not matched to a gene. This CDR3 contains 13 residues. CDR3 sequence reads: CASSPDREITQYF. The DNA for the CDR3 is TGTGCCAGCTCACCGGACAGGGAGATCACCCAGTACTTC.